This T cell receptor (beta chain) was profiled in a study of T cells in localized non-small cell lung cancer. With regard to this clone: As yet, its antigen is unknown.

The table came from immunoSEQ multiplex PCR; TCRdb's copy has only in-frame clones and leaves some out. The data contain 60,000 to 75,000 clones, about four fifths of them singletons. After removal of 6 bases from V and 6 bases from J, the junction contained 5 bases not matched to a gene. The V gene's germline CDR1 is SNHLY and CDR2 FYNNEI. This CDR3 is built from 13 residues. General study results and limits: Uninvolved adjacent lung, not tumor, had the highest T cell clonality.

Sequencing used peripheral blood, obtained before any cancer treatment. This chain connects TRBV2 to TRBJ1-2; 9 bases align to TRBD1. This TCR came from an older female donor with stage I lung adenocarcinoma. The CDR3 nucleotides are TGTGCCAGCAGGGGGACAGGGTCCAATGGCTACACCTTC. It yields the protein CASRGTGSNGYTF.